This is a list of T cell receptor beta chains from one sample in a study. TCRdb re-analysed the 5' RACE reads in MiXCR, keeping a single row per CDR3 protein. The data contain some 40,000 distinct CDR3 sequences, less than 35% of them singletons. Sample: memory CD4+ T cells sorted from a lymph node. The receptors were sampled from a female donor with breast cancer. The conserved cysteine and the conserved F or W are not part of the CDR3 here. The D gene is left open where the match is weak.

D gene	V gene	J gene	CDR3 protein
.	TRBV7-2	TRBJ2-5	ASSLRLETQY
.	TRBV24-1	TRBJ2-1	ATSGGDEQF
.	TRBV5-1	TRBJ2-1	ASSLGTYNEQF
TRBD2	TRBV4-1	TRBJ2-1	ASSHFTTSGAKNEQF
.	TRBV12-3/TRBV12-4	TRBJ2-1	ASSLALARSYNEQF
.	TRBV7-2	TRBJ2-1	ASSPRRAPNNEQF
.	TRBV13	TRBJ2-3	ASSYRGGGTDTQY
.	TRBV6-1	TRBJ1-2	ASSEVVGNYGYT
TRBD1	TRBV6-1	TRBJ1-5	ASSPGQGFQPQH
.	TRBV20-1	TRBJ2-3	SATEAEDSTDTQY
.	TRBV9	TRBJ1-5	ASCNGQGGGQPQH
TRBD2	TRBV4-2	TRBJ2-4	ASSQERLAGVNIQY
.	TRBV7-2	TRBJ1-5	ASSSGTLGIGNQPQH
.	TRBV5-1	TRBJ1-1	ASSLANVGQDTEAF
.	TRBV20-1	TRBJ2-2	SARTGFGGELF
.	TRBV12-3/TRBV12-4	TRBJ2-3	ASSLMSSTDTQY
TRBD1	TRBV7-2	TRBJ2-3	ASSLDRPLVTDTQY
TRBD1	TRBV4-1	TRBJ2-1	ASSQEERTGQF
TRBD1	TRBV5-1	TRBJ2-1	ASSSTGTGRINEQF
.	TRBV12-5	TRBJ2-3	ASAVTGYTDTQY
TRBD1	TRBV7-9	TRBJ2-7	ASSPGTGKLEQY
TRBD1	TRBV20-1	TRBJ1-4	SARSDRDEKLF
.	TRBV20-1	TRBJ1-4	SARDLDEPGEKLF
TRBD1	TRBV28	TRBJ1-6	ASSTPRITGDNSPLH
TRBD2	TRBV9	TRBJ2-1	ASSVGARLAGGLSSYNEQF
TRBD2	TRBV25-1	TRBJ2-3	ASRRGGLTDTQY
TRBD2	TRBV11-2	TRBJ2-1	ASRHRVASGTYNEQF
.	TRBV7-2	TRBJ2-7	ASSFFAGASYEQY
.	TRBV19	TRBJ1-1	ASSIWGNTEAF
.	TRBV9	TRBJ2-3	ASSVDGTDTQY
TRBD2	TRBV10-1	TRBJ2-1	ASSDIPVAGVYNEQF
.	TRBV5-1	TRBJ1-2	ASSFDAGSYGYT
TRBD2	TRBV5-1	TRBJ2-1	ASSITSGSLYEQF
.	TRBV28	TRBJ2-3	ASSVASGGADTQY
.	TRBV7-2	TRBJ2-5	ASSLLRKETQY
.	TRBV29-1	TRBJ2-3	SVESTQY
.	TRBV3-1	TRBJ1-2	ASSQDSLYGYT
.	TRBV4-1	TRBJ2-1	ASRQDGSQYNEQF
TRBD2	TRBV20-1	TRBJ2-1	SASLGAGGLDEQF
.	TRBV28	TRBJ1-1	ASNRAVTEAF
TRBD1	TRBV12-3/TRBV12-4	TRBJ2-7	ASSASTGPYEQY
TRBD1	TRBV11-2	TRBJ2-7	ASRPPTGGDEQY
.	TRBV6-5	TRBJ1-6	ASRRQAIEMGPLH